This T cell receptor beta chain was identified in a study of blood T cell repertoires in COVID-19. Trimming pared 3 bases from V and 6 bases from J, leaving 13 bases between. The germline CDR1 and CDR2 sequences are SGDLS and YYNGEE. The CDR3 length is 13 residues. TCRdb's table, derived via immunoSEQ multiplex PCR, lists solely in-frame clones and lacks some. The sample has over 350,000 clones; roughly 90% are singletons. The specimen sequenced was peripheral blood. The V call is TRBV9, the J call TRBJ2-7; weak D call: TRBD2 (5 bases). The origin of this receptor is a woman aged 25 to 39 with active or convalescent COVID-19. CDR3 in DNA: TGTGCCAGCAGCGAGTGGACTGGCGGCGAGCAGTACTTC. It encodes CASSEWTGGEQYF. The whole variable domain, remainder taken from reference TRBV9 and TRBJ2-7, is DSGVTQTPKHLITATGQRVTLRCSPRSGDLSVYWYQQSLDQGLQFLIQYYNGEERAKGNILERFSAQQFPDLHSELNLSSLELGDSALYFCASSEWTGGEQYFGPGTRLTVT.